This T cell receptor (beta chain) was identified during a study of CXCR3-negative and CXCR3-positive naive CD8 T cells. At the level of the study: The total count of TRB reads reached about 135 million, and each library contributed about 1.5 +/- 0.3 million.

Carrying UMI labels, the TRB cDNA libraries were prepared through 5' RACE. Reprocessing the 5' RACE reads, TCRdb reports a single entry for every CDR3 protein and omits DNA. This listing includes 35,000 to 50,000 distinct CDR3 sequences. CDR1 and CDR2 from the germline V gene are LGHNA and YSLEER. This CDR3 has 15 amino acids. Points from the study as a whole: Similarly elevated diversity marked both naive subsets, with memory CD8+ cells showing far lower diversity.

In the case of this clonotype: The target antigen is unknown.

The sequencing sample was made of memory CD8+ T cells from blood. This TCR was sampled from a human donor in good health. Some clones in this sample may be carry-over from other donors' samples. V and J are TRBV4-3 and TRBJ2-2; the D gene TCRdb calls, TRBD1, cannot be checked with no DNA. CDR3 amino acids: CASSQDEGGSGELFF.